This T cell receptor (beta chain) was sequenced in a study of cytomegalovirus exposure and HLA in healthy donors. Study context: Genotyping showed around 80% of roughly 400 donors falling in the Caucasian-associated ancestry cluster.

Researchers ran the PCR with 60 Vbeta and 13 Jbeta primers. Produced via immunoSEQ multiplex PCR; TCRdb's table is partial and in-frame only. The top ten hold around 1.7% of the sample, which has 150,000 or so clones, 70% to 80% seen once. Between the trimmed V and J ends, which lost 4 bases and 2 bases, there was a span of 15 bases. The CDR3 extends over 15 amino acids. Germline lookup yields CDR1 SGHDT and CDR2 YYEEEE. Sequencing was carried out using PBMCs. This clonotype originated in a female donor in good health and CMV-seronegative. This chain connects TRBV5-6 to TRBJ2-5; perhaps TRBD2 as D (6 bases). CDR3 nucleotide sequence: TGTGCCAGCAGCCACCGGACGGCGGGACAAGAGACCCAGTACTTC. Its translation is CASSHRTAGQETQYF.